This T cell receptor (beta chain) was sequenced in a study of vaccination effects on CD4 cells after COVID-19. Isolating CD4+ T cells followed less than 11 days of culture. Either the BNT162b2 or mRNA-1273 vaccine was given to participants in two doses. Deletions cut 1 base from V and 3 bases from J, with 6 bases between. CDR1 and CDR2 (germline): PRHDT, FYEKMQ (reference sequence). The CDR3 is 13 residues long. TCRdb's copy holds only in-frame clones and misses some; the assay was immunoSEQ multiplex PCR. Counted here are about 66,000 clones, roughly 80% occurring once; the ten biggest clones make up 2.4%. Concerning this clone: Antigen: not known.

The rearrangement joins TRBV13 to TRBJ2-5; maybe TRBD1 (6 bases). This clonotype was sampled from a human donor who received a COVID-19 vaccine. The sample was CD4+ T cells from PBMCs cultured without peptide, taken after COVID-19 vaccination. The CDR3 here is CASSLDREETQYF. The DNA of the CDR3 is TGTGCCAGCAGCTTAGACAGGGAAGAGACCCAGTACTTC.